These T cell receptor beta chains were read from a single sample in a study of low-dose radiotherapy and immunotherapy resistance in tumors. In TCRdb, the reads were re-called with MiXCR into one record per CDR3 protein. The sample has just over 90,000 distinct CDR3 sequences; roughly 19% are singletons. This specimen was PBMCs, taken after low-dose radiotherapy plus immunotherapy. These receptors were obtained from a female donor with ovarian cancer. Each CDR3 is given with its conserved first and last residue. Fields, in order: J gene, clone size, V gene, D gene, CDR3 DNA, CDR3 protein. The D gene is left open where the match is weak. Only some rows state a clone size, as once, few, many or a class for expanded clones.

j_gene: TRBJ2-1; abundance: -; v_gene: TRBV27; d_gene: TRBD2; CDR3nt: TGTGCCAGCAAGCGGGAGGGAACTAACAATGAGCAGTTCTTC; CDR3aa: CASKREGTNNEQFF
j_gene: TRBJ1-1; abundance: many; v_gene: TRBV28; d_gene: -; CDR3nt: TGTGCCAGCAGTTCCGTTTACCGGGACACTTACGGGAACACTGAAGCTTTCTTT; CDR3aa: CASSSVYRDTYGNTEAFF
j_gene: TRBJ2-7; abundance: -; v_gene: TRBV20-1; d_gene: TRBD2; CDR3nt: TGCAGTGTTTCAACCGGGACTAAGGTCTACGAGCAGTACTTC; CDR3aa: CSVSTGTKVYEQYF
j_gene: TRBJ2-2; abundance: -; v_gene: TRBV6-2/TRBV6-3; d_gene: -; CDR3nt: -; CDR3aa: CASSYSGLVNTGELFFF
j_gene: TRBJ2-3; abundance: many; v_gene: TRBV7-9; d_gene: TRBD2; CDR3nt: TGTGCCAGCAGCTTAGCTAGCGGGAGTTCCGCAGATACGCAGTATTTT; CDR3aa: CASSLASGSSADTQYF
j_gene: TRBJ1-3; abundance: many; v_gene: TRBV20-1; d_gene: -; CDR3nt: TGCAGTGCCAAAAGGCTCGACAGGCTAGACACCATATATTTT; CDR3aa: CSAKRLDRLDTIYF
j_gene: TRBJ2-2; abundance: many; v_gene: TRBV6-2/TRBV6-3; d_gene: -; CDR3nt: TGTGCCAGCAGTTCCTCGGGGTCAGGGAACACCGGGGAGCTGTTTTTT; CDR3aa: CASSSSGSGNTGELFF
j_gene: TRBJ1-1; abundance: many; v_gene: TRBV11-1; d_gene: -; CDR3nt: TGTGCCAGCAGCCTTTCACAGGGGAACACTGAAGCTTTCTTT; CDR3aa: CASSLSQGNTEAFF
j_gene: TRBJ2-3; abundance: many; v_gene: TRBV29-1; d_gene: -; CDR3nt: TGCAGCGTTTACCTAGGGTCCACTAGCACAGATACGCAGTATTTT; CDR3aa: CSVYLGSTSTDTQYF
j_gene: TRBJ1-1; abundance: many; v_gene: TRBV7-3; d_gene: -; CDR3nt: TGTGCCAGCAGCGCCGATGCAAGACAGAACACTGAAGCTTTCTTT; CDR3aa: CASSADARQNTEAFF
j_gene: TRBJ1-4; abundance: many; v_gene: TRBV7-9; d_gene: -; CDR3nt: TGTGCCAGCAGCTTAGCGACTGGGGGCGGTGAAAAACTGTTTTTT; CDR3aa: CASSLATGGGEKLFF
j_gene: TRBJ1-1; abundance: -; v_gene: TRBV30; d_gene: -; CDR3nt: TGTGCCTGGCGTAGGCAGGGGAACACTGAAGCTTTCTTT; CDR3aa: CAWRRQGNTEAFF